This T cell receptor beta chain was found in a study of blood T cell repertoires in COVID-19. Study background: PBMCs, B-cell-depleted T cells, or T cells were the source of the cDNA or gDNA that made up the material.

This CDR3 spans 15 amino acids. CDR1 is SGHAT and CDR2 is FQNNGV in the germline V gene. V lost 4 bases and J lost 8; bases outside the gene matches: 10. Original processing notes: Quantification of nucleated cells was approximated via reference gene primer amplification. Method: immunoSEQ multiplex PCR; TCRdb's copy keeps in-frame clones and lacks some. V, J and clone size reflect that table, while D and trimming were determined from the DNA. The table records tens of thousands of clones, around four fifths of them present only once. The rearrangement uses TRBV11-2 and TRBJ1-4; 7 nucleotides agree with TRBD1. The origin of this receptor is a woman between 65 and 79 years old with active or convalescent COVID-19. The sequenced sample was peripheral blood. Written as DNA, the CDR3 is TGTGCCAGCAGCTCAAACAGGGGCCGCGGAGAAAAACTGTTTTTT. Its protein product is CASSSNRGRGEKLFF.